The clone carrying this TCR beta chain was observed once. The antigen remains unidentified. This entry comes from a study of cytomegalovirus exposure and HLA in healthy donors. Primers for the PCR totalled 60 Vbeta and 13 Jbeta. The protocol was immunoSEQ multiplex PCR, while the TCRdb copy is restricted to in-frame clones and leaves out a portion. The sample lists 100,000 to 150,000 clones; approximately 8.6% were seen once. General study results and limits: Several of the most significant clusters were apparently associated with common viral pathogens in a later analysis. Judged likely to be a sequencing artifact was a cluster of highly shared sequence variants. A later analysis showed HLA-associated TCR beta chains outstripping equally common others in clonal expansion.

Trimming took 5 bases from V and 4 from J, leaving 15 bases between them. The germline gives CDR1 SEHNR, CDR2 FQNEAQ (reference sequence). This CDR3 region has 15 residues. This receptor was obtained from a woman between 35 and 50 years old in good health and CMV-seropositive. Sequencing was carried out using PBMCs. The gene calls are TRBV7-9 and TRBJ2-1; maybe TRBD2 (6 bases). The CDR3 reads CASSPRGTSYNEQFF. For the CDR3, the DNA is TGTGCCAGCAGCCCAAGAGGGACTTCATACAATGAGCAGTTCTTC.